A single sample gave rise to the 14 T cell receptor beta chains below, sequenced in a study of technical replicates of blood from several donors (dated by TCRdb to about 2017). The library was produced with the immunoSEQ multiplex PCR assay. TCRdb re-hosts the immuneACCESS table, in-frame sequences only. Its copies lack some clones; in the studies checked, an unresolved V gene accounts for under half of them, and the cause for the rest is not known. The sample table records about 70,000 clones; more than 90% of these occur just once. The ten largest clonotypes hold 0.41% of the sample. Sequenced material: T cells isolated from PBMCs. Receptor source: a human donor in good health.

The CDR3: CASSATSGAYEQYF. In nucleotides, the CDR3 is TGCGCCAGCAGCGCGACTAGCGGGGCCTACGAGCAGTACTTC. This chain uses TRBV4-3 with TRBJ2-7; the match to TRBD2 covers 11 bases. Germline values: CDR1 LGHNA, CDR2 YSLEER. This CDR3 region has 14 residues. J gave up 2 bases and V 5 bases, and 2 bases lay outside the gene matches.

The J gene is TRBJ1-1, the V gene TRBV7-2; D not resolved. V shed 3 bases and J shed 4 bases, with 12 bases lying between them. This CDR3 comprises 14 residues. From germline, CDR1 is SGHTA and CDR2 FQGNSA. In DNA, the CDR3 is TGTGCCAGCAGCTTTGGTGGGGAGGTCACTGAAGCTTTCTTT. Translation: CASSFGGEVTEAFF.

The J gene is TRBJ1-1, the V gene TRBV25-1; TRBD1 aligns across 8 bases. This CDR3 is 15 amino acids long. Germline CDR1 reads MGHDK; CDR2 reads SYGVNS. V was clipped by 2 bases and J by 5 bases; unmatched bases: 7. Here the CDR3 DNA reads TGTGCCAGCAGTGAAGATATCAGGGGGCTAACTGAAGCTTTCTTT. Translated, it gives CASSEDIRGLTEAFF.

This clone was seen a few times. The chain joins TRBV30 to TRBJ1-1; 10 nucleotides agree with TRBD1. The CDR3 covers 13 residues. V was clipped by 5 bases and J by 3 bases; unmatched bases: 3. CDR1 is GTSNPN and CDR2 is SVGIG in the germline V gene (reference sequence). The CDR3 DNA is TGTGCCTGGGGGGGACAGGGGCACACTGAAGCTTTCTTT. This translates into CAWGGQGHTEAFF.

CDR3 protein: CASSQGVQTFYRTSETQYF. The CDR3 DNA follows: TGCGCCAGCAGCCAAGGGGTTCAGACATTTTATAGGACTAGCGAGACCCAGTACTTC. The chain uses TRBV4-1 and TRBJ2-5; 8 bases are shared with TRBD2. CDR3 length equals 19 residues. J was trimmed by 5 bases and V by 1 base; bases with no gene match: 18. CDR1 and CDR2 from the germline V gene are MGHRA and YSYEKL.

The V gene is TRBV9, the J gene TRBJ2-7; possibly TRBD2 for D (5 bases). The V end was cut by 3 bases, the J end by 4 bases, with 11 bases between. Germline V lookup: CDR1 SGDLS, CDR2 YYNGEE. The CDR3 sequence is 13 residues long. The CDR3 reads CASSAGMAYEQYF. The CDR3 bases are TGTGCCAGCAGCGCCGGGATGGCGTACGAGCAGTACTTC.

This clone has only one observation. The chain joins TRBV2 to TRBJ1-2; perhaps TRBD1 as D (5 bases). CDR3 length: 13 amino acids. CDR1 is SNHLY and CDR2 is FYNNEI in the germline V gene. V lost 6 bases to trimming and J lost 4 bases, with 12 bases between them. The CDR3 reads CASSETDVYGYTF. The CDR3 coding sequence is TGTGCCAGCAGCGAGACAGACGTCTATGGCTACACCTTC.

The chain carries TRBV29-1 and TRBJ2-2; no firm D call. Per germline, CDR1 SQVTM and CDR2 ANQGSEA. The V end lost 6 bases, the J end lost 3 bases, and 5 bases lay between the germline ends. This CDR3 contains 11 residues. The CDR3 loop is CSVRDTGELFF. The CDR3 coding sequence is TGCAGCGTCCGAGACACCGGGGAGCTGTTTTTT.

This chain links TRBV13 with TRBJ2-7; 12 bases line up with TRBD2. Trimming at V came to 6 bases and at J to 4 bases, leaving 10 bases not matched to a gene. The CDR3 spans 16 residues. Germline assignment: CDR1 PRHDT and CDR2 FYEKMQ (reference sequence). CDR3 sequence reads: CASSSSGRVVSYEQYF. CDR3 in DNA: TGTGCCAGCAGTTCTAGCGGGAGGGTAGTGTCGTACGAGCAGTACTTC.

The V call is TRBV6-5, the J call TRBJ2-4; 9 bases are a match to TRBD2. Germline loops: CDR1 MNHEY, CDR2 SVGAGI. This CDR3 region has 15 residues. The V gene end was trimmed by 4 bases and the J gene end by 8 bases; junction bases not matched to a gene: 9. The CDR3 DNA is TGTGCCAGCAGTTTTGTGGCGGGAGGGCCGGACATTCAGTACTTC. Translated: CASSFVAGGPDIQYF.

This chain connects TRBV7-2 to TRBJ1-2, with 8 bases lining up with TRBD1. Germline lookup yields CDR1 SGHTA and CDR2 FQGNSA. The CDR3 spans 13 residues. The V segment lost 5 bases and the J segment 10 bases; nucleotides outside the gene matches: 9. CDR3 loop: CASSIGQGRTYTF. The CDR3 nucleotides read TGTGCCAGCAGCATTGGACAGGGAAGGACCTACACCTTC.

Notes on this clone: Its ends do not fully match the called genes, so a read error is possible. The chain couples TRBV7-7 to TRBJ2-1, with 8 bases fitting TRBD2. CDR1 and CDR2 (germline): SSHAT, FNYEAQ (reference sequence). This CDR3 comprises 16 residues. The CDR3 DNA is TGTGCTAGCAGCGCAGGGGCGGGAGGTGTATTCAATGAGCAGTTCTTC. It encodes CASSAGAGGVFNEQFF.

The CDR3 loop is CASSSSTSGSSYEQYF. CDR3 nucleotide sequence: TGTGCCAGCAGCTCGTCGACTAGCGGGAGCTCCTACGAGCAGTACTTC. The V and J genes are TRBV7-9 and TRBJ2-7, with TRBD2 identical over 12 bases. The germline V gene has CDR1 SEHNR and CDR2 FQNEAQ (reference sequence). CDR3 size: 16 residues. Trimming at V came to 4 bases and at J to 0 bases, leaving 4 bases not matched to a gene.

The rearrangement links TRBV6-5 to TRBJ2-2, with 7 bases lining up with TRBD1. After removal of 8 bases from V and 2 bases from J, the junction contained 2 bases not matched to a gene. CDR3 length: 13 residues. Germline lookup yields CDR1 MNHEY and CDR2 SVGAGI. The CDR3: CASGTVNTGELFF. CDR3 DNA: TGTGCCAGCGGGACAGTCAACACCGGGGAGCTGTTTTTT.